The 3 T cell receptor beta chains below come from one sample, sequenced in a study of beta chain features in type 1 diabetes. Study results and caveats: The study found moderately but significantly shorter TCRB CDR3s in all four CD4+ subsets of Type 1 diabetes patients.

Their antigens remain unidentified. The sequenced template was cDNA made from the entire isolated RNA. Profiling relied on immunoSEQ multiplex PCR, and the TCRdb table lists in-frame clones only, not all of them. The sample includes 150,000 to 200,000 clones, around 8.6% of them seen just once. The sample consisted of central memory CD4+ T cells from blood. The source is a woman between 18 and 30 years old with type 1 diabetes.

The CDR3 loop reads CASSSREGWSDTQYF. The CDR3 DNA sequence: TGTGCCAGCAGCTCTAGGGAGGGATGGTCAGATACGCAGTATTTT. The V gene is TRBV7-2, the J gene TRBJ2-3, with 7 positions matching TRBD2. The CDR3 is 15 amino acids. V lost 4 bases and J lost 4; bases outside the gene matches: 8. Germline lookup yields CDR1 SGHTA and CDR2 FQGNSA.

This clone was picked up a small number of times. The rearrangement joins TRBV7-9 to TRBJ2-6, with TRBD1 matching over 11 bases. CDR1 SEHNR and CDR2 FQNEAQ come from the germline V gene (reference sequence). With V trimmed by 1 base and J by 0 bases, 5 bases remained unmatched. This CDR3 spans 19 amino acids. The chain's CDR3 is CASSLVRTGGPSGANVLTF. In DNA, the CDR3 is TGTGCCAGCAGCTTAGTGCGGACAGGGGGCCCCTCTGGGGCCAACGTCCTGACTTTC.

This clone was found a few times. This chain links TRBV10-3 with TRBJ2-2; maybe TRBD1 (6 bases). The CDR3 is made up of 15 amino acids. Trimming stripped 8 bases from V and 3 bases from J, with 16 bases between. Per germline, CDR1 ENHRY and CDR2 SYGVKD. The CDR3 sequence: CAIGEKTGYTGELFF. The CDR3 DNA reads TGTGCCATCGGGGAGAAGACAGGATACACCGGGGAGCTGTTTTTT.